The next 2 T cell receptor beta chains were all read from a single sample in a study of PD-L1 blockade in urothelial cancer. Only in-frame clones appear in the TCRdb table, and some are missing; sequencing was by immunoSEQ multiplex PCR. The profile shows some 97,000 clones, around 90% of them singletons. This material consisted of PBMCs, taken around atezolizumab (anti-PD-L1) treatment. These receptors were taken from a woman at least 80 years old with urothelial cancer.

V gene TRBV6-6 combines with J gene TRBJ1-5, with no clear D. The CDR3 length is 12 residues. Trimming took off 8 bases at V and 2 bases at J, with 7 bases between the two ends. CDR1 MNHNY and CDR2 SVGAGI come from the germline V gene (reference sequence). CDR3 amino acids: CASQEGNQPQHF. Written as DNA, the CDR3 is TGTGCCAGCCAAGAGGGCAATCAGCCCCAGCATTTT.

The chain has TRBV28 and TRBJ1-4; D call uncertain. With 2 bases removed from V and 8 bases from J, the gap between germline ends came to 9 bases. The CDR3 is 13 amino acids. Germline loops: CDR1 MDHEN, CDR2 SYDVKM. CDR3 sequence reads: CASSLAREEKLFF. CDR3 sequence (DNA): TGTGCCAGCAGTTTAGCCCGCGAGGAAAAACTGTTTTTT.